The rows below give T cell receptor beta chains drawn from one sample of a study of cytomegalovirus exposure and HLA in healthy donors. Repertoires were generated with immunoSEQ multiplex PCR, while TCRdb's copy carries only in-frame clones and drops some. The profile shows approximately 180,000 clones, around 81% of them singletons. Sequencing used PBMCs. The receptor set was obtained from a woman under 40 in good health and CMV-seronegative. Each CDR3 is given with its conserved first and last residue.

V	J	CDR3
TRBV7-9	TRBJ2-7	CASSPPLGVEQYF
TRBV28	TRBJ1-2	CASSFLLLLGQGTNYGYTF
TRBV5-1	TRBJ2-4	CASSTRLRAKNIQYF
TRBV2	TRBJ2-7	CASSDSRAPYEQYF
TRBV28	TRBJ2-3	CASPPGGGQGADTQYF
TRBV7-9	TRBJ2-1	CASSVAGGFDNYNEQFF
TRBV5-1	TRBJ2-5	CASSQRTGASSEQYF
TRBV28	TRBJ2-2	CASSWDRGVGELFF
TRBV5-1	TRBJ2-7	CASSASGSFTYEQYF
TRBV4-3	TRBJ1-1	CASSQDRGLNTEAFF